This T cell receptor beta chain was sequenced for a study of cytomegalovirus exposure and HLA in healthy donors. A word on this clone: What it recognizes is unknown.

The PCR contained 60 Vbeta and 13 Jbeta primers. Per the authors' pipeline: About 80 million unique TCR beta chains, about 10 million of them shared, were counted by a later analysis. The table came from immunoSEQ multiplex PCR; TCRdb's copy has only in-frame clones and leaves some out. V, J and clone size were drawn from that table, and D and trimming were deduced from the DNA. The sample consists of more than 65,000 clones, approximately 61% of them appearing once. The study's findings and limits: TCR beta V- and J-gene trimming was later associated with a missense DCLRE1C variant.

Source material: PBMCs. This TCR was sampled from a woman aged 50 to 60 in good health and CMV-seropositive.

In DNA form, the CDR3 reads TGTGCCAGCAGCACGGGGGGGGAGCAGTACGTC. It specifies CASSTGGEQYV. The V call is TRBV13, the J call TRBJ2-7, with 8 nucleotides matching TRBD2. The CDR3 consists of 11 residues. Unmatched junction bases numbered 1, after V lost 5 bases and J lost 7 bases. Per the germline V gene, CDR1 is PRHDT and CDR2 is FYEKMQ (reference sequence).